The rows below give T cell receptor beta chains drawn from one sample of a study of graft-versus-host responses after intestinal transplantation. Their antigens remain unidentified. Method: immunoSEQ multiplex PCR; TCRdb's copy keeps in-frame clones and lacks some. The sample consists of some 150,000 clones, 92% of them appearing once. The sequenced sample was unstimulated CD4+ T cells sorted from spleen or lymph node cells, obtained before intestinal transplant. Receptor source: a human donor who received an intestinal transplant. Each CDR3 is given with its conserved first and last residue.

CSAWGNEQYF | TRBJ2-7 | TRBV20-1
CASSPKHTDTQYF | TRBJ2-3 | TRBV14
CAITSGTSGRREQFF | TRBJ2-1 | TRBV10-3
CASSAGALTGPYGYTF | TRBJ1-2 | TRBV9
CASAVPRGSVSNEQFF | TRBJ2-1 | TRBV19
CASIFSGRSYNEQFF | TRBJ2-1 | TRBV2
CASSLTGPTGNEQFF | TRBJ2-1 | TRBV5-1
CASSFLRYNEQFF | TRBJ2-1 | TRBV28
CASSSLWTGGRSSGNTIYF | TRBJ1-3 | TRBV11-2
CASGQLLNTEAFF | TRBJ1-1 | TRBV6-5
CASSIAAGGPGQFF | TRBJ2-1 | TRBV19
CASSLVGWSTYEQYF | TRBJ2-7 | TRBV7-2
CASSYFRDRGSYEQYF | TRBJ2-7 | TRBV5-5
CASSLSETDYGYTF | TRBJ1-2 | TRBV5-5
CASSLESLNEQFF | TRBJ2-1 | TRBV5-1
CASSKGTDGNLNTEAFF | TRBJ1-1 | TRBV19